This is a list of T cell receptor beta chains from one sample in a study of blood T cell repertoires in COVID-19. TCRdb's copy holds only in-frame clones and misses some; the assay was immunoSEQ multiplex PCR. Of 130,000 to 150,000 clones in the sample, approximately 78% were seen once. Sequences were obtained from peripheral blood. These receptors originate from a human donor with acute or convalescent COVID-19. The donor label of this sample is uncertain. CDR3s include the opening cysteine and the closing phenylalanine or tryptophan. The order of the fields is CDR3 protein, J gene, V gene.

CDR3: CASSPGTVNYGYTF
J: TRBJ1-2
V: TRBV7-2

CDR3: CASSQGQGWGVGAASPLHF
J: TRBJ1-6
V: TRBV4-1

CDR3: CASSLVLAGYTDTQYF
J: TRBJ2-3
V: TRBV7-2

CDR3: CSVGTGTGVVELFF
J: TRBJ2-2
V: TRBV29-1

CDR3: CASSLTAGQGTEAFF
J: TRBJ1-1
V: TRBV5-4

CDR3: CASSLWLNIPRQGRGGEQYF
J: TRBJ2-7
V: TRBV28

CDR3: CASSSDSKYGYTF
J: TRBJ1-2
V: TRBV6-6

CDR3: CASSLEPNRADTGELFF
J: TRBJ2-2
V: TRBV5-5

CDR3: CASSFVSGANYGYTF
J: TRBJ1-2
V: TRBV5-1

CDR3: CASSYLDRGWGSNQPQHF
J: TRBJ1-5
V: TRBV6-2/TRBV6-3

CDR3: CASSHKFLYQGVYGYTF
J: TRBJ1-2
V: TRBV3-1/TRBV3-2

CDR3: CASSSHDGRGAFF
J: TRBJ1-1
V: TRBV7-9

CDR3: CASRVFTEAFF
J: TRBJ1-1
V: TRBV6-5

CDR3: CASSLARATGELFF
J: TRBJ2-2
V: TRBV7-2

CDR3: CASSLKAGFTDTQYF
J: TRBJ2-3
V: TRBV5-6

CDR3: CASSRGTGVFHTEAFF
J: TRBJ1-1
V: TRBV18

CDR3: CASSQVSPASGGYNEQFF
J: TRBJ2-1
V: TRBV4-1

CDR3: CASSPRQGAPEAFF
J: TRBJ1-1
V: TRBV3-1/TRBV3-2

CDR3: CASSTGTAGNTIYF
J: TRBJ1-3
V: TRBV19

CDR3: CASSQVLNTEAFF
J: TRBJ1-1
V: TRBV3-1/TRBV3-2

CDR3: CAWSGPGGGKAEAFF
J: TRBJ1-1
V: TRBV30

CDR3: CASSLGDRRGSEAFF
J: TRBJ1-1
V: TRBV7-9

CDR3: CASSSLTWGYTF
J: TRBJ1-2
V: TRBV14

CDR3: CAWSVGAGYTF
J: TRBJ1-2
V: TRBV30

CDR3: CASSISWATPYEQYF
J: TRBJ2-7
V: TRBV19

CDR3: CASSYSGQAYGYTF
J: TRBJ1-2
V: TRBV6-6

CDR3: CASQTRSGSPLHF
J: TRBJ1-6
V: TRBV7-2

CDR3: CASSPTLGTTYEQYF
J: TRBJ2-7
V: TRBV7-2

CDR3: CASSENFRPGVGQETQYF
J: TRBJ2-5
V: TRBV6-1

CDR3: CASSARPGQNEKLFF
J: TRBJ1-4
V: TRBV2

CDR3: CASSIPRDNQPQHF
J: TRBJ1-5
V: TRBV19

CDR3: CASNTEQSYEQYF
J: TRBJ2-7
V: TRBV12-3/TRBV12-4

CDR3: CASSNGAGGSPLHF
J: TRBJ1-6
V: TRBV19

CDR3: CASSIAGGPETQYF
J: TRBJ2-5
V: TRBV19

CDR3: CASSLAAAGNEKLFF
J: TRBJ1-4
V: TRBV7-2

CDR3: CASSPGGNNSPLHF
J: TRBJ1-6
V: TRBV18

CDR3: CASRGPDRHFEAFF
J: TRBJ1-1
V: TRBV5-5

CDR3: CASSVKSGMVAKNIQYF
J: TRBJ2-4
V: TRBV2

CDR3: CASSLSLNTEAFF
J: TRBJ1-1
V: TRBV11-3

CDR3: CASSEAYSRSNQPQHF
J: TRBJ1-5
V: TRBV2

CDR3: CASSLTTGGQPQHF
J: TRBJ1-5
V: TRBV7-2

CDR3: CASNRKGEGYTF
J: TRBJ1-2
V: TRBV19

CDR3: CASRGQGSSGNSPLHF
J: TRBJ1-6
V: TRBV9

CDR3: CASNGGYYGYTF
J: TRBJ1-2
V: TRBV5-1

CDR3: CASSLRETDPPFF
J: TRBJ1-1
V: TRBV7-9

CDR3: CASSRQGMGTEAFF
J: TRBJ1-1
V: TRBV6-5

CDR3: CAWSFGTGANWAYGYTF
J: TRBJ1-2
V: TRBV30

CDR3: CASSPAGPGNTIYF
J: TRBJ1-3
V: TRBV27

CDR3: CASSRDFQETQYF
J: TRBJ2-5
V: TRBV18

CDR3: CASSLMGQNEKLFF
J: TRBJ1-4
V: TRBV7-2

CDR3: CASSLGRGSGNTIYF
J: TRBJ1-3
V: TRBV11-2

CDR3: CAWRNRVNYGYTF
J: TRBJ1-2
V: TRBV30

CDR3: CASSVGLAGGLNEQYF
J: TRBJ2-7
V: TRBV9

CDR3: CASSSGTGRTEAFF
J: TRBJ1-1
V: TRBV5-1

CDR3: CASSLAGQGYYGYTF
J: TRBJ1-2
V: TRBV5-6

CDR3: CASSGERGYTF
J: TRBJ1-2
V: TRBV19

CDR3: CASRTGLAGSGAQYF
J: TRBJ2-3
V: TRBV19

CDR3: CASSLEGGGGQPQHF
J: TRBJ1-5
V: TRBV6-5

CDR3: CASSLDIVQPQHF
J: TRBJ1-5
V: TRBV7-2